This T cell receptor (beta chain) came from a study of blood T cell repertoires in COVID-19. Generated by immunoSEQ multiplex PCR, the TCRdb table keeps only in-frame clones and is missing some. The data show fewer than 350,000 clones, 91% seen once. V shed 6 bases, J shed 4 bases, and the junction held 26 bases outside the gene matches. The CDR3 spans 22 residues. Germline CDR1 LNHDA, CDR2 SQIVND (reference sequence). The genes are TRBV19 and TRBJ2-3; 12 bases agree with TRBD2. Input material: PBMCs or T cells enriched from blood (not recorded which). The clonotype was recovered from a man aged 35 to 55 who had been exposed to COVID-19. The CDR3, as DNA: TGTGCCAGTAGCATCCCAGTGCTAGCGGGAGGGCCCAGTATTTTGTTCGCAGATACGCAGTATTTT. Amino acids: CASSIPVLAGGPSILFADTQYF.